This T cell receptor beta chain was documented in a study of blood T cell repertoires in COVID-19 (TCRdb year 2020). About the study as a whole: Samples covering the acute and convalescent phases of COVID-19 were provided by collaborators in the United States, Italy and Spain. Deeply sampled blood TCRbeta repertoires from subjects exposed to, actively infected with, or recovered from COVID-19 were included in the dataset. The material from the prospective study consisted of cDNA or gDNA derived from T cells, B-cell-depleted T cells, or PBMCs. The repertoires were released in a freely available public database meant as a resource for research on the immune response to SARS-CoV-2. Samples were obtained from the ongoing ImmuneRACE study (first 160 participants) and from over 1,000 subjects provided by 6 global collaborators. HLA class I and class II types, where available, came from metadata supplied by the sample provider rather than from assay-based typing. The sample metadata nearly always contained a de-identified subject ID, COVID-19 status, age in years and sex. Paper-wide results and their limitations: The quantity of clinical and demographic metadata differed by source and by participant and was supplied without curation.

As for this clone: Its cognate antigen has yet to be identified. No base quality information exists; no much larger clone differs at one position.

The immunoSEQ Assay, a bias-controlled multiplex PCR, was used to amplify TCRbeta CDR3 regions from genomic DNA. Under the source paper's analysis protocol: The number of nucleated cells in each sample was estimated by amplification of reference gene primers within the assay. To quantify the absolute abundance of each unique TCRbeta CDR3 rearrangement, sequence reads were collapsed and filtered. For each sample, productive Simpson clonality was calculated by taking the square root of Simpson's diversity index across productive rearrangements. TCRdb retrieved this table from immuneACCESS and kept in-frame rearrangements only. Not all clones are present; in checked studies, unresolved V genes account for under half, and no reason is known for the remainder. V, J and clone size were drawn from that table, and D and trimming were deduced from the DNA. Recorded for this sample are under 200,000 clones; under 90% of them occurred a single time. The ten top clones hold more than 3% of the sample.

In the prospective study, participants were 18 to 89 years old, resided in under 30 geographic areas of the United States, and were enrolled through a virtual design. To assign participants to cohorts, the prospective study relied on clinical history that participants themselves reported in a screening survey and a study questionnaire. ImmuneRACE Cohort 3 recovered participants were defined by two consecutive negative NP/OP PCR tests, healthcare professional clearance, or symptom resolution. In the prospective study, whole blood, serum and a nasopharyngeal or oropharyngeal swab were collected from each participant by mobile phlebotomists. Over an approximately 2-month period, participants in the prospective study had the option of providing additional blood draws and questionnaires. Blood samples from the prospective study were shipped frozen or at room temperature prior to DNA extraction. CDR3 length: 11 amino acids, cysteine to phenylalanine. Solely the CDR3 DNA is kept, with 33 bases framed from the first base. V was cut back by 6 bases and J by 8 bases, leaving a gap of 11 bases between them.

The receptor's source is a woman in her sixties or seventies who had recovered from COVID-19. This chain joins TRBV12-3 or TRBV12-4 to TRBJ2-7, with TRBD1 as a weak D call on 6 bases. Specimen: PBMCs or T cells enriched from blood (not recorded which). The CDR3 loop reads CASRGDNKQYF. The nucleotides read TGTGCCAGCAGGGGGGACAATAAGCAGTACTTC.